The subject of this entry is one TCR beta chain. Its cognate antigen is unknown. This sample was included in a study of cytotoxic CD8 clonotypes in ibrutinib-treated CLL. Overall study context: Responses: about 25 partial, 2 complete; after median around 70 months, roughly 15 stayed remitted, some twelve progressed.

Whole-study findings and limits: Pretreatment clonality was elevated relative to age-matched healthy donors and paralleled circulating CD8+ T-cell counts. Clonality showed a rise at ibrutinib response that reversed toward baseline at progression.

Sequencing was performed with immunoSEQ multiplex PCR; in TCRdb, only in-frame clones are kept and a portion is missing. The sample consists of about 60,000 clones, 45% to 70% of them appearing once. This CDR3 has 15 residues. Trimming left V 4 bases short and J 2 bases short, with 14 bases between. CDR1 is SGHVS and CDR2 is FNYEAQ in the germline V gene. This chain joins TRBV7-6 and TRBJ2-5, with D perhaps matching TRBD2 (6 bases). Sample: PBMCs, taken after 24 months of ibrutinib treatment. The clonotype was recovered from a human donor with chronic lymphocytic leukemia. CDR3 bases: TGTGCCAGCAGCTCCCGGGACTCGGAACAAGAGACCCAGTACTTC. Translated, it gives CASSSRDSEQETQYF.